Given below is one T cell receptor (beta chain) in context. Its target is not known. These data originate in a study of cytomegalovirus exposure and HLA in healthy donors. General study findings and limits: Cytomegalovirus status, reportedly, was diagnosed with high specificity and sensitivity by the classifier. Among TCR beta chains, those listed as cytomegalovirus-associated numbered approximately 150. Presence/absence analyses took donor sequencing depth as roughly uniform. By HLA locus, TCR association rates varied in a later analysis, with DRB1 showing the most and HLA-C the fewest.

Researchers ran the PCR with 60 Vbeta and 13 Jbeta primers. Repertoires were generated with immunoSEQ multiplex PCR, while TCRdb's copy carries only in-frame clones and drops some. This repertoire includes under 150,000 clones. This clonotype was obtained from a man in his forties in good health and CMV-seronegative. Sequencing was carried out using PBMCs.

For the CDR3, the DNA is TGTGCCAGCAGCTTACTTCCAGGGGTCGGCACTGAAGCTTTCTTT. Its translation: CASSLLPGVGTEAFF. The chain couples TRBV7-3 to TRBJ1-1, with D possibly matching TRBD1 (6 bases). Germline V CDR1 and CDR2: SGHTA, FQGTGA. CDR3 length: 15 residues. V was cut by 2 bases and J by 4 bases, with 14 bases left in between.